What follows are 26 T cell receptor beta chains derived from one specimen sequenced in a study of human T cells and chemical hapten exposure. TCRdb re-called the RACE reads through MiXCR, storing one row per CDR3 protein. The table records approximately 320,000 distinct CDR3 sequences, around 5.5% of them present only once. This sample's time point: pre-sensitization, week 0. Specified treatment: therapeutic diphenylcyclopropenone sensitization with weekly scalp DPC. The sequences come from whole blood, collected in connection with sensitization to the hapten diphenylcyclopropenone (DPC). The source of these receptors is a woman aged 18-29 years with alopecia areata. Some clones in this sample may be carry-over from other donors' samples.

V gene TRBV5-1 combines with J gene TRBJ2-5; D is possibly TRBD2 (6 bases). The V end was cut by 4 bases, the J end by 0 bases, with 10 bases between. Per germline, CDR1 SGHRS and CDR2 YFSETQ. This CDR3 has 14 residues. The CDR3 is CASSTGTDQETQYF. DNA of the CDR3: TGCGCCAGCAGCACCGGGACTGACCAAGAGACCCAGTACTTC. Drawing the rest from reference TRBV5-1 and TRBJ2-5, the complete variable domain is KAGVTQTPRYLIKTRGQQVTLSCSPISGHRSVSWYQQTPGQGLQFLFEYFSETQRNKGNFPGRFSGRQFSNSRSEMNVSTLELGDSALYLCASSTGTDQETQYFGPGTRLLVL.

This chain connects TRBV6-2 or TRBV6-3 to TRBJ2-2, with D perhaps matching TRBD2 (5 bases). The CDR3 is 13 residues long. The V and J ends lost 4 bases and 7 bases respectively, with 10 bases between them. Germline V gene data show CDR1 as MNHEY and CDR2 as SVGEGT. Here the CDR3 DNA reads TGTGCCAGCAGTTTCGGGGTATTCGGGGAGCTGTTTTTT. This sequence encodes CASSFGVFGELFF.

This clonotype has at least ten counts. The V gene is TRBV10-3, the J gene TRBJ2-3; D call uncertain. The CDR3 contains 14 residues. V was pared by 6 bases and J by 0 bases, with 10 bases between. Germline loops: CDR1 ENHRY, CDR2 SYGVKD. This chain's CDR3 is CAISLGTSTDTQYF. The CDR3, as DNA: TGTGCCATCAGCCTAGGAACTAGCACAGATACGCAGTATTTT.

This clonotype was observed a handful of times. The V and J genes are TRBV6-5 and TRBJ1-4; 7 positions agree with TRBD1. CDR1 is MNHEY and CDR2 is SVGAGI in the germline V gene. V lost 5 bases, J lost 5 bases, and 11 bases stayed unmatched. The CDR3 length is 16 residues. CDR3 nucleotide sequence: TGTGCCAGCAGTCCCCTGGCCGGGACAGTGAATGAAAAACTGTTTTTT. Translated: CASSPLAGTVNEKLFF.

This clonotype was seen repeatedly, ten times or more. The junction departs from the called germline gene at one end, perhaps through a read error. The chain combines TRBV7-7 with TRBJ1-2; D possibly corresponds to TRBD1 (6 bases). From germline, CDR1 is SSHAT and CDR2 FNYEAQ (reference sequence). The CDR3 is made up of 17 amino acids. CDR3 protein: CASSLDAGSGEDYGYTF. The CDR3 DNA reads as TGTGCTAGCAGCCTAGACGCGGGATCAGGGGAGGACTATGGCTACACCTTC.

This sequence joins TRBV6-5 and TRBJ1-2; D remains unclear. The V and J ends lost 0 bases and 2 bases respectively, with 10 bases between them. This CDR3 has 15 residues. Looked up from germline, CDR1 is MNHEY and CDR2 is SVGAGI. DNA for the CDR3: TGTGCCAGCAGTTACTCAGGCAGGAACAACTATGGCTACACCTTC. As protein: CASSYSGRNNYGYTF.

The table lists this clonotype with a few counts. The chain is built from TRBV5-6 and TRBJ1-5; D possibly corresponds to TRBD1 (6 bases). The germline gives CDR1 SGHDT, CDR2 YYEEEE. The CDR3 has 13 residues. The V end was cut by 2 bases, the J end by 6 bases, with 9 bases between. The CDR3 nucleotides read TGTGCCAGCAGCTTCCAGGACAGTCAGCCCCAGCATTTT. Translating gives CASSFQDSQPQHF.

This clonotype showed up many times. This chain joins TRBV6-2 or TRBV6-3 and TRBJ1-5; D possibly corresponds to TRBD1 (5 bases). Per germline, CDR1 MNHEY and CDR2 SVGEGT. The length of the CDR3 is 14 residues. With 4 bases removed from V and 2 bases from J, the gap between germline ends came to 9 bases. CDR3 residues: CASSSGSGNQPQHF. The DNA for the CDR3 is TGTGCCAGCAGTTCAGGGTCTGGCAATCAGCCCCAGCATTTT.

The chain carries TRBV7-2 and TRBJ2-2; TRBD2 agrees at 10 bases. Unmatched junction bases numbered 10, after V lost 9 bases and J lost 3 bases. The CDR3 length is 16 residues. The germline V gene encodes CDR1 SGHTA and CDR2 FQGNSA. The CDR3 protein is CASGRIAGGHTGELFF. CDR3 nucleotides: TGTGCCAGTGGCAGAATAGCGGGGGGCCACACCGGGGAGCTGTTTTTT.

A word on this clonotype: A much larger clone lies one base from this, so it may be a read error. The chain has TRBV12-3 or TRBV12-4 and TRBJ2-3; 10 nucleotides line up with TRBD1. V gave up 6 bases and J gave up 1 base; unmatched junction bases: 4. This CDR3 spans 15 amino acids. The CDR3 DNA sequence: TGTGCCAGCAGACGCGGGACAGGGGGCACAGATACGCAGTATTTT. It specifies CASRRGTGGTDTQYF.

This clonotype was recorded many times. The chain uses TRBV5-1 and TRBJ1-5; TRBD1 matches 8 bases. The CDR3 contains 15 residues. V lost 0 bases and J lost 5; bases outside the gene matches: 4. Germline CDR1 and CDR2: SGHRS and YFSETQ. The CDR3 region has the DNA TGCGCCAGCAGCTTGGAGACAGGGGTGGATCAGCCCCAGCATTTT. Its protein is CASSLETGVDQPQHF.

The chain combines TRBV4-2 with TRBJ1-2; D is perhaps TRBD1 (5 bases). Germline V gene lookup returns CDR1 LGHNA and CDR2 YNFKEQ. This CDR3 has 16 amino acids. The ends were cut back, 0 bases at V and 4 bases at J, with 15 bases in the middle. The DNA of the CDR3 is TGTGCCAGCAGCCAAGATGAGGGAACCGGGGCCTATGGCTACACCTTC. Its protein product is CASSQDEGTGAYGYTF.

The chain combines TRBV18 with TRBJ2-5; maybe TRBD1 (6 bases). Germline V gives CDR1 KGHSH, CDR2 LQKENI. The V end lost 2 bases, the J end lost 5 bases, and 18 bases lay between the germline ends. The CDR3 contains 16 residues. DNA of the CDR3: TGTGCCAGCTCACCAGGGCCCGCAGGGGCCGGGGAGACCCAGTACTTC. The encoded protein is CASSPGPAGAGETQYF. Complete variable domain (other parts from reference TRBV18 and TRBJ2-5): NAGVMQNPRHLVRRRGQEARLRCSPMKGHSHVYWYRQLPEEGLKFMVYLQKENIIDESGMPKERFSAEFPKEGPSILRIQQVVRGDSAAYFCASSPGPAGAGETQYFGPGTRLLVL.

This clonotype occurred many times. The rearrangement joins TRBV4-3 to TRBJ2-5; 10 nucleotides match TRBD2. J lost 5 bases, V lost 3 bases, and 6 bases had no gene match. The CDR3 sequence is 15 residues long. The V gene's germline CDR1 is LGHNA and CDR2 YSLEER. The CDR3 protein is CASSHQLAGLETQYF. CDR3 nucleotides: TGCGCCAGCAGCCACCAACTAGCGGGGCTGGAGACCCAGTACTTC.

V and J are TRBV3-1 and TRBJ2-1; TRBD2 might be the D (6 bases). Germline V gene data show CDR1 as LGHDT and CDR2 as YNNKEL (reference sequence). Trimming shortened V by 2 bases and J by 6 bases, and 8 bases separated the two germline ends. The CDR3 has 13 amino acids. The CDR3 loop is CASSQQLANEQFF. CDR3 DNA: TGTGCCAGCAGCCAACAACTAGCCAATGAGCAGTTCTTC.

In this sample, this clonotype turned up many times. The V and J genes are TRBV12-3 or TRBV12-4 and TRBJ2-7; D is unresolved. The CDR3 contains 12 residues. Deletions cut 0 bases from V and 5 bases from J, with 5 bases between. The CDR3 spells CASSLARNEQYF. The CDR3 region has the DNA TGTGCCAGCAGTTTAGCAAGGAACGAGCAGTACTTC.

This clonotype occurred a few times. The genes are TRBV6-5 and TRBJ2-6; the D is unclear. CDR3 length: 14 amino acids. The germline V and J ends were trimmed by 5 bases and 2 bases, with 7 bases remaining between them. Looked up from germline, CDR1 is MNHEY and CDR2 is SVGAGI. This CDR3 is CASSSMTGANVLTF. CDR3 nucleotide sequence: TGTGCCAGCAGTAGCATGACTGGGGCCAACGTCCTGACTTTC.

This clonotype has at least ten counts. DNA of the CDR3: TGTGCCAGCAGTGAACCGGATCAGCCCCAGCATTTT. Translating gives CASSEPDQPQHF. This chain connects TRBV6-6 to TRBJ1-5, with D hard to call. The CDR3 is 12 amino acids. Trimming shortened V by 5 bases and J by 5 bases, and 7 bases separated the two germline ends. Looked up from germline, CDR1 is MNHNY and CDR2 is SVGAGI (reference sequence).

This clonotype was found a few times. The chain carries TRBV24-1 and TRBJ2-3; 7 positions agree with TRBD2. The CDR3 has 17 amino acids. Looked up from germline, CDR1 is KGHDR and CDR2 is SFDVKD. J was trimmed by 2 bases and V by 5 bases; bases with no gene match: 12. The CDR3 sequence: CATSGEGSLDSTDTQYF. The CDR3 region has the DNA TGTGCCACCAGTGGGGAGGGCTCGCTGGATTCCACAGATACGCAGTATTTT.

This clonotype was seen more than once but under ten times. The chain has TRBV24-1 and TRBJ1-5; 7 positions agree with TRBD1. V trimming: 3 bases; J trimming: 3 bases; junction bases outside the gene matches: 7. The CDR3 loop spans 16 amino acids. From germline, CDR1 is KGHDR and CDR2 SFDVKD. The DNA of the CDR3 is TGTGCCACCAGTGATCCAGGACAGGAGCACAATCAGCCCCAGCATTTT. Residues: CATSDPGQEHNQPQHF.

In its sample, this clonotype was seen a few times. The V gene is TRBV29-1, the J gene TRBJ1-1; D possibly corresponds to TRBD1 (5 bases). Deletions cut 4 bases from V and 1 base from J, with 7 bases between. The germline CDR1 and CDR2 sequences are SQVTM and ANQGSEA. The CDR3 has 12 amino acids. DNA for the CDR3: TGCAGCGTTGTCGGGACGAACACTGAAGCTTTCTTT. Its protein product is CSVVGTNTEAFF. Complete variable domain (other parts from reference TRBV29-1 and TRBJ1-1): SAVISQKPSRDICQRGTSLTIQCQVDSQVTMMFWYRQQPGQSLTLIATANQGSEATYESGFVIDKFPISRPNLTFSTLTVSNMSPEDSSIYLCSVVGTNTEAFFGQGTRLTVV.

This clonotype has just a few counts. The V call is TRBV18, the J call TRBJ2-5; D is perhaps TRBD1 (5 bases). Trimming shortened V by 6 bases and J by 5 bases, and 13 bases separated the two germline ends. Germline V gene data show CDR1 as KGHSH and CDR2 as LQKENI. The CDR3 runs 13 residues. The CDR3, as DNA: TGTGCCAGCTCGCCCGCAGGGAAGGAGACCCAGTACTTC. Translated: CASSPAGKETQYF.

This clonotype was seen only a few times. This chain links TRBV7-9 with TRBJ2-3; 12 bases line up with TRBD2. Trimming at V came to 3 bases and at J to 2 bases, leaving 6 bases not matched to a gene. Per germline, CDR1 SEHNR and CDR2 FQNEAQ (reference sequence). This CDR3 has 17 residues. This CDR3 reads CASSFLTSGGPTDTQYF. Here the CDR3 DNA reads TGTGCCAGCAGCTTTCTGACTAGCGGGGGACCCACAGATACGCAGTATTTT. The variable domain in full, completed from reference TRBV7-9 and TRBJ2-3, reads DTGVSQNPRHKITKRGQNVTFRCDPISEHNRLYWYRQTLGQGPEFLTYFQNEAQLEKSRLLSDRFSAERPKGSFSTLEIQRTEQGDSAMYLCASSFLTSGGPTDTQYFGPGTRLTVL.

The chain has TRBV12-5 and TRBJ1-1; 8 bases are shared with TRBD1. In germline, CDR1 is LGHNT, CDR2 FRNRAP. The CDR3 spans 16 residues. The trim removed 5 bases at V and 4 bases at J, leaving 12 bases unmatched. DNA of the CDR3: TGTGCTAGTGGTCCGTCCAGGGGGCCGGAGGTCACTGAAGCTTTCTTT. The encoded protein is CASGPSRGPEVTEAFF.

A remark on this clonotype: The junction differs from germline at one of its ends, possibly a read error. This sequence joins TRBV7-9 and TRBJ2-3; TRBD1 aligns across 11 bases. The CDR3 extends over 15 amino acids. Germline CDR1 and CDR2: SEHNR and FQNEAQ (reference sequence). The CDR3 protein is CASREDRGRTNTQYF. In DNA, the CDR3 is TGTGCCAGCAGGGAGGACAGGGGGCGCACAAATACGCAGTATTTT.

This clonotype was seen repeatedly, ten times or more. The rearrangement links TRBV7-3 to TRBJ2-4, with a weak D call TRBD2 (7 bases). Deletions cut 6 bases from V and 6 bases from J, with 18 bases between. The CDR3 covers 15 residues. Germline CDR1 reads SGHTA; CDR2 reads FQGTGA. In DNA form, the CDR3 reads TGTGCCAGCAGTATTAAAGGCGGGGGCGGAAACATTCAGTACTTC. Protein: CASSIKGGGGNIQYF.